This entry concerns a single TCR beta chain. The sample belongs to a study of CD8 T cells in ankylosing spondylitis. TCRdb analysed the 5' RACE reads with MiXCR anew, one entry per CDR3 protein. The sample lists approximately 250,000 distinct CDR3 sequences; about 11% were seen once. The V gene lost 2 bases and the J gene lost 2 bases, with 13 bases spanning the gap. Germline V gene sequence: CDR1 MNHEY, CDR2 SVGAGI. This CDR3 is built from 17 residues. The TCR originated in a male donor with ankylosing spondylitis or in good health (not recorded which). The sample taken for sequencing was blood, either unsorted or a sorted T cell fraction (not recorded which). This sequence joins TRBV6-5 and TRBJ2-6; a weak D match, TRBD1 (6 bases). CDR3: CASSYARGSAGANVLTF. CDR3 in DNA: TGTGCCAGCAGTTACGCCAGGGGTAGTGCTGGGGCCAACGTCCTGACTTTC.